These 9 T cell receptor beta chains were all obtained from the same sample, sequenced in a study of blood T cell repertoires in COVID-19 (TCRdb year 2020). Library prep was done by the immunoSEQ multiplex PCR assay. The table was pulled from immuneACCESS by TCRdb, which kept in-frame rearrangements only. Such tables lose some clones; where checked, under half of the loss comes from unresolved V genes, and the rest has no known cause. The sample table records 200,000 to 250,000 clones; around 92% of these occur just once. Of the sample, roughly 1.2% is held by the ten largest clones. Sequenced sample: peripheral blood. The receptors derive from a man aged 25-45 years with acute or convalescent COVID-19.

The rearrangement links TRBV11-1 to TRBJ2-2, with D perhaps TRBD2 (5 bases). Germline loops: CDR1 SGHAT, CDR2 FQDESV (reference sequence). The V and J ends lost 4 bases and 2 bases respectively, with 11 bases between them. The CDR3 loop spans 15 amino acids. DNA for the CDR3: TGTGCCAGCAGCTCGGACGGACTTAACACCGGGGAGCTGTTTTTT. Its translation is CASSSDGLNTGELFF.

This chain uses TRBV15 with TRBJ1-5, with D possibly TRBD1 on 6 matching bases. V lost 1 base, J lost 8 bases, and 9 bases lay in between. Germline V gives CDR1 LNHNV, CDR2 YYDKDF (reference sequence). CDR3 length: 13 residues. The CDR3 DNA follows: TGTGCCACCAGCAGAGCCGCAGGGGAGCCCCAGCATTTT. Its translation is CATSRAAGEPQHF.

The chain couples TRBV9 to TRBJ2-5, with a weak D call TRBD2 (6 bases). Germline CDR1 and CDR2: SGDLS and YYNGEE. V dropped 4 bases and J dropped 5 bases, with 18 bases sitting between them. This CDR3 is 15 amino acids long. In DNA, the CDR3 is TGTGCCAGCAGCCAGTTCTGGGCGGGGTGGGAGACCCAGTACTTC. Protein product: CASSQFWAGWETQYF.

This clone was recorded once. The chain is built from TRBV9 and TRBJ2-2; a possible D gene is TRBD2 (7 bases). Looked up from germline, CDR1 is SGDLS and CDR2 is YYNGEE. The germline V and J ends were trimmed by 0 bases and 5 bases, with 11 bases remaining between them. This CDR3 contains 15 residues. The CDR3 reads CASSVVAGATGELFF. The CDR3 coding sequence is TGTGCCAGCAGCGTAGTGGCGGGGGCAACCGGGGAGCTGTTTTTT.

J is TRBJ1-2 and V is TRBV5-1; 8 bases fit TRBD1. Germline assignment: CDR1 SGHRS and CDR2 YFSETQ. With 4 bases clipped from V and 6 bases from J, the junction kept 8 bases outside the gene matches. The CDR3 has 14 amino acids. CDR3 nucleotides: TGCGCCAGCAGCACCGGACAGGGAGAAGATGGCTACACCTTC. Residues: CASSTGQGEDGYTF.

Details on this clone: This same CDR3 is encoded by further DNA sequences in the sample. CDR3 sequence: CASSPDSYEQYF. Written as DNA, the CDR3 is TGTGCCAGCTCGCCAGACAGCTACGAGCAGTACTTC. The gene calls are TRBV18 and TRBJ2-7; tentative D call: TRBD1 (5 bases). The CDR3 is made up of 12 amino acids. V was pared by 6 bases and J by 3 bases, with 9 bases between. Germline V lookup: CDR1 KGHSH, CDR2 LQKENI.

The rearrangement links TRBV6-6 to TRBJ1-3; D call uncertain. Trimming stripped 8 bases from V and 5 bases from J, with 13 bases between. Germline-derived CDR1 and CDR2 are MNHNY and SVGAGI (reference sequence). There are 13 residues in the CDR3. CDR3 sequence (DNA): TGTGCCAGCTCGCTAGGTTCGCGAAACACCATATATTTT. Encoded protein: CASSLGSRNTIYF.

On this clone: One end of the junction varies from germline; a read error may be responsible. As DNA, the CDR3 is TGTGCCAGCAGCCCTCGCCCGACAGGGTTGGAAATCTTC. This translates into CASSPRPTGLEIF. The V gene is TRBV7-9, the J gene TRBJ2-1; 7 nucleotides line up with TRBD1. Germline CDR1 SEHNR, CDR2 FQNEAQ (reference sequence). This CDR3 region has 13 residues.

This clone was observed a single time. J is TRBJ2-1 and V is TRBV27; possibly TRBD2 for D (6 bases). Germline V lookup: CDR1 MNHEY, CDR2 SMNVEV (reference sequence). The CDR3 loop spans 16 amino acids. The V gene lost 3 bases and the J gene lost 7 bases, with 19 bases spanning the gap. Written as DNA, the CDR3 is TGTGCCAGCAGTTTCTGGTCGTGGGGGGACTTTAATGAGCAGTTCTTC. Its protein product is CASSFWSWGDFNEQFF.